Listed below are T cell receptor beta chains from one sample, sequenced in a study of T cell responses to AZD1222 COVID-19 vaccine. The data were produced by immunoSEQ multiplex PCR, yet TCRdb's version contains in-frame clones alone and is incomplete. The data hold about 110,000 clones, with 94% observed a single time. The sequences come from peripheral blood, collected 28 days after the second AZD1222 dose. All receptors come from an adult who received the AZD1222 COVID-19 vaccine. Both conserved end residues are part of each CDR3. A D gene is named only where the DNA matches it firmly. Size is omitted from some rows. Given values are once, few, many or a class for expanded clones.

d_gene: NA
abundance: NA
v_gene: TRBV13
j_gene: TRBJ1-1
CDR3nt: TGTGCCAGCAGACGACACAGGGAGTCGTGGAACACTGAAGCTTTCTTT
CDR3aa: CASRRHRESWNTEAFF

d_gene: NA
abundance: NA
v_gene: TRBV23-1
j_gene: TRBJ1-1
CDR3nt: TGCGCCAGCAGGGGGATAAGGACAGCGAACACTGAAGCTTTCTTT
CDR3aa: CASRGIRTANTEAFF

d_gene: NA
abundance: once
v_gene: TRBV6-1
j_gene: TRBJ1-4
CDR3nt: TGTGCCAGCAGTGAAGATTCCGCAACTAATGAAAAACTGTTTTTT
CDR3aa: CASSEDSATNEKLFF

d_gene: TRBD1
abundance: NA
v_gene: TRBV27
j_gene: TRBJ1-6
CDR3nt: TGTGCCAGCAGTTTAAGGACAGGGGAGGGATCACCCCTCCACTTT
CDR3aa: CASSLRTGEGSPLHF

d_gene: NA
abundance: NA
v_gene: TRBV19
j_gene: TRBJ1-6
CDR3nt: TGTGCCAGTAAGGAACAAGGGGGTGCTAATTCACCCCTCCACTTT
CDR3aa: CASKEQGGANSPLHF

d_gene: NA
abundance: NA
v_gene: TRBV5-1
j_gene: TRBJ2-6
CDR3nt: TGCGCCAGCAGCTTGGAGGGATCTGGGGCCAACGTCCTGACTTTC
CDR3aa: CASSLEGSGANVLTF

d_gene: TRBD2
abundance: NA
v_gene: TRBV7-2
j_gene: TRBJ2-2
CDR3nt: TGTGCCAGCAGCCGCCGGGCCCTAGCGGGGGGGCCCGGGGAGCTGTTTTTT
CDR3aa: CASSRRALAGGPGELFF

d_gene: TRBD2
abundance: NA
v_gene: TRBV7-9
j_gene: TRBJ2-7
CDR3nt: TGTGCCAGCAGCACCCCCCTGGAGGGAGCGGGGGATCACTACGAGCAGTACTTC
CDR3aa: CASSTPLEGAGDHYEQYF

d_gene: NA
abundance: NA
v_gene: TRBV15
j_gene: TRBJ2-1
CDR3nt: TGTGCCACCAGCAGAGTAGACGGGAGCTCCTACAATGAGCAGTTCTTC
CDR3aa: CATSRVDGSSYNEQFF

d_gene: NA
abundance: once
v_gene: TRBV2
j_gene: TRBJ2-2
CDR3nt: TGTGCCAGCTTGGTTTCCGGGAGCACCGGGGAGCTGTTTTTT
CDR3aa: CASLVSGSTGELFF

d_gene: TRBD2
abundance: NA
v_gene: TRBV3-1/TRBV3-2
j_gene: TRBJ2-1
CDR3nt: TGTGCCAGCAGCCTTAGCGGGAGCTTAAATGAGCAGTTCTTC
CDR3aa: CASSLSGSLNEQFF

d_gene: NA
abundance: NA
v_gene: TRBV20-1
j_gene: TRBJ1-5
CDR3nt: TGCAGTGCTAGTAGGGCATCTCGCCAGCCCCAGCATTTT
CDR3aa: CSASRASRQPQHF

d_gene: TRBD1
abundance: few
v_gene: TRBV4-1
j_gene: TRBJ1-2
CDR3nt: TGCGCCAGCAGCCAAGTCCAGGGGGGGGATGGCTACACCTTC
CDR3aa: CASSQVQGGDGYTF

d_gene: TRBD1
abundance: NA
v_gene: TRBV28
j_gene: TRBJ1-1
CDR3nt: TGTGCCAGCGCTCGGGACAGGGGGCCGTGGACTGAAGCTTTCTTT
CDR3aa: CASARDRGPWTEAFF

d_gene: NA
abundance: few
v_gene: TRBV3-1/TRBV3-2
j_gene: TRBJ2-3
CDR3nt: TGTGCCAGCAGCCTCGTTTACTCAGATACGCAGTATTTT
CDR3aa: CASSLVYSDTQYF

d_gene: TRBD1
abundance: NA
v_gene: TRBV5-6
j_gene: TRBJ1-5
CDR3nt: TGTGCCAGCAGCCTCGGGACAGGCCACAGTCAGCCCCAGCATTTT
CDR3aa: CASSLGTGHSQPQHF

d_gene: TRBD1
abundance: NA
v_gene: TRBV6-2/TRBV6-3
j_gene: TRBJ1-2
CDR3nt: TGTGCCAGCAGTAAACAGGGGAACTATGGCTACACCTTC
CDR3aa: CASSKQGNYGYTF

d_gene: NA
abundance: NA
v_gene: TRBV4-1
j_gene: TRBJ2-7
CDR3nt: TGCGCCAGCAGCTTCCGACCAGAAACCTACGAGCAGTACTTC
CDR3aa: CASSFRPETYEQYF

d_gene: NA
abundance: NA
v_gene: TRBV3-1/TRBV3-2
j_gene: TRBJ1-5
CDR3nt: TGTGCCAGCAGCCTCCGCAGGTTTAATCAGCCCCAGCATTTT
CDR3aa: CASSLRRFNQPQHF

d_gene: NA
abundance: few
v_gene: TRBV19
j_gene: TRBJ2-7
CDR3nt: TGTGCCAGTAGTATAGAGGGGAAGCAGTACTTC
CDR3aa: CASSIEGKQYF

d_gene: NA
abundance: NA
v_gene: TRBV3-1/TRBV3-2
j_gene: TRBJ1-2
CDR3nt: TGTGCCAGCAGCCAACAGGGACTCTATGGCTACACCTTC
CDR3aa: CASSQQGLYGYTF

d_gene: NA
abundance: NA
v_gene: TRBV7-2
j_gene: TRBJ2-1
CDR3nt: TGTGCCAGCAGCTTAGGTTGGTCGGGGGGCCAGAATGAGCAGTTCTTC
CDR3aa: CASSLGWSGGQNEQFF

d_gene: NA
abundance: NA
v_gene: TRBV10-2
j_gene: TRBJ2-1
CDR3nt: TGCGCCAGCAGTGACGGAAGCTCCTACAATGAGCAGTTCTTC
CDR3aa: CASSDGSSYNEQFF

d_gene: NA
abundance: NA
v_gene: TRBV27
j_gene: TRBJ2-7
CDR3nt: TGTGCCAGCAGTTTTGGGCAAAGGAGGAGCTCCTACGAGCAGTACTTC
CDR3aa: CASSFGQRRSSYEQYF

d_gene: NA
abundance: NA
v_gene: TRBV28
j_gene: TRBJ2-3
CDR3nt: TGTGCCAGCAGTTTTGGGCAGGGAGTAAGGGGGGATACGCAGTATTTT
CDR3aa: CASSFGQGVRGDTQYF

d_gene: TRBD1
abundance: once
v_gene: TRBV15
j_gene: TRBJ1-2
CDR3nt: TGTGCCACCAGCAGGTATGGCGCGCTGGGGACAGGGTTAAGCACGGATGGCTACACCTTC
CDR3aa: CATSRYGALGTGLSTDGYTF

d_gene: NA
abundance: NA
v_gene: TRBV7-6
j_gene: TRBJ2-3
CDR3nt: TGTGCCAGCAGCTTAGGAGGGGCGCAGTATTTT
CDR3aa: CASSLGGAQYF

d_gene: TRBD2
abundance: NA
v_gene: TRBV5-1
j_gene: TRBJ2-3
CDR3nt: TGCGCCAGCAGCACGGGACTAGCGGGGACAGATACGCAGTATTTT
CDR3aa: CASSTGLAGTDTQYF

d_gene: NA
abundance: NA
v_gene: TRBV4-1
j_gene: TRBJ1-2
CDR3nt: TGCGCCAGCAGCCAAGATTCCTACGCGGGTGACCCGTCCTATGGCTACACCTTC
CDR3aa: CASSQDSYAGDPSYGYTF

d_gene: NA
abundance: NA
v_gene: TRBV6-5
j_gene: TRBJ1-2
CDR3nt: TGTGCCAGCAGTTCCCCGCAGGGAGGTTATGGCTACACCTTC
CDR3aa: CASSSPQGGYGYTF

d_gene: TRBD1
abundance: NA
v_gene: TRBV6-4
j_gene: TRBJ1-1
CDR3nt: TGTGCCAGCAGGGACAGGTCCAACACTGAAGCTTTCTTT
CDR3aa: CASRDRSNTEAFF

d_gene: TRBD1
abundance: few
v_gene: TRBV4-1
j_gene: TRBJ1-2
CDR3nt: TGCGCCAGCAGCCCGCAAACGACAGGGGATGGCTACACCTTC
CDR3aa: CASSPQTTGDGYTF

d_gene: NA
abundance: NA
v_gene: TRBV5-6
j_gene: TRBJ2-7
CDR3nt: TGTGCCAGCAGCTTGCATTACGAGCAGTACTTC
CDR3aa: CASSLHYEQYF

d_gene: TRBD1
abundance: NA
v_gene: TRBV19
j_gene: TRBJ2-4
CDR3nt: TGTGCCAGTAGTATTGGGAGGGGACAGGGTAACATTCAGTACTTC
CDR3aa: CASSIGRGQGNIQYF

d_gene: NA
abundance: NA
v_gene: TRBV19
j_gene: TRBJ1-1
CDR3nt: TGTGCCAGTAAGGTGATCGTGGGCACTGAAGCTTTCTTT
CDR3aa: CASKVIVGTEAFF

d_gene: NA
abundance: NA
v_gene: TRBV6-5
j_gene: TRBJ1-2
CDR3nt: TGTGCCAGCAGTTACTTACCAAACTATGGCTACACCTTC
CDR3aa: CASSYLPNYGYTF

d_gene: NA
abundance: NA
v_gene: TRBV10-3
j_gene: TRBJ2-7
CDR3nt: TGTGCCATCAGTGAGTGGGGGCTGGACGAGCAGTACTTC
CDR3aa: CAISEWGLDEQYF

d_gene: NA
abundance: NA
v_gene: TRBV7-6
j_gene: TRBJ2-1
CDR3nt: TGTGCCAGCAGCCCCCCCCCGGCTTCTGAGCAGTTCTTC
CDR3aa: CASSPPPASEQFF

d_gene: TRBD1
abundance: NA
v_gene: TRBV6-5
j_gene: TRBJ1-2
CDR3nt: TGTGCCAGCAGTTACTCGAGACAGGGGGGCTATGGCTACACCTTC
CDR3aa: CASSYSRQGGYGYTF

d_gene: NA
abundance: once
v_gene: TRBV4-1
j_gene: TRBJ2-1
CDR3nt: TGCGCCAGCAGCCAAACCGGGACCCTCGGCACCAATGAGCAGTTCTTC
CDR3aa: CASSQTGTLGTNEQFF

d_gene: TRBD1
abundance: NA
v_gene: TRBV5-1
j_gene: TRBJ1-5
CDR3nt: TGCGCCAGCAGCTTCGGGACAGGGGTAAATCAGCCCCAGCATTTT
CDR3aa: CASSFGTGVNQPQHF

d_gene: NA
abundance: NA
v_gene: TRBV9
j_gene: TRBJ1-1
CDR3nt: TGTGCCAGCAGCGTAGTCAGCAGTCTCACTGAAGCTTTCTTT
CDR3aa: CASSVVSSLTEAFF

d_gene: NA
abundance: NA
v_gene: TRBV7-9
j_gene: TRBJ2-7
CDR3nt: TGTGCCAGCAGCTCAGTTGGGGGAGTCGAGCAGTACTTC
CDR3aa: CASSSVGGVEQYF

d_gene: NA
abundance: NA
v_gene: TRBV6-4
j_gene: TRBJ2-3
CDR3nt: TGTGCCAGCAGTGTCCGTCAGGGGTTGGGTACAGATACGCAGTATTTT
CDR3aa: CASSVRQGLGTDTQYF

d_gene: NA
abundance: NA
v_gene: TRBV13
j_gene: TRBJ1-1
CDR3nt: TGTGCCAGCAGCTTAAGGAACACTGAAGCTTTCTTT
CDR3aa: CASSLRNTEAFF

d_gene: NA
abundance: NA
v_gene: TRBV25-1
j_gene: TRBJ1-2
CDR3nt: TGTGCCAGCAGTGAAGGGGACAACGGAAGGGTCTATGGCTACACCTTC
CDR3aa: CASSEGDNGRVYGYTF

d_gene: NA
abundance: NA
v_gene: TRBV6-1
j_gene: TRBJ1-5
CDR3nt: TGTGCCAGCAGTGAAGGTCTAGGGGACACCAATCAGCCCCAGCATTTT
CDR3aa: CASSEGLGDTNQPQHF

d_gene: TRBD2
abundance: NA
v_gene: TRBV11-2
j_gene: TRBJ2-1
CDR3nt: TGTGCCAGCAGCTTAGCCGGACTAGCGGGGCCGAATGAGCAGTTCTTC
CDR3aa: CASSLAGLAGPNEQFF

d_gene: NA
abundance: NA
v_gene: TRBV19
j_gene: TRBJ2-1
CDR3nt: TGTGCCAGTAGTAGAAAGAGCTCCTACAATGAGCAGTTCTTC
CDR3aa: CASSRKSSYNEQFF

d_gene: NA
abundance: NA
v_gene: TRBV12-3/TRBV12-4
j_gene: TRBJ1-1
CDR3nt: TGTGCCAGCAGTCCACGGCCTAACGGAGCTTTCTTT
CDR3aa: CASSPRPNGAFF

d_gene: NA
abundance: NA
v_gene: TRBV5-4
j_gene: TRBJ2-3
CDR3nt: TGTGCCAGCAGCTCACCGGGGGATACGCAGTATTTT
CDR3aa: CASSSPGDTQYF

d_gene: NA
abundance: NA
v_gene: TRBV6-6
j_gene: TRBJ1-6
CDR3nt: TGTGCCAGCAGTTACTCGAGTCGGAATAATTCACCCCTCCACTTT
CDR3aa: CASSYSSRNNSPLHF

d_gene: NA
abundance: NA
v_gene: TRBV12-3/TRBV12-4
j_gene: TRBJ1-2
CDR3nt: TGTGCCAGCAGTTATAGGGTTGGAGGCTACACCTTC
CDR3aa: CASSYRVGGYTF

d_gene: TRBD1
abundance: NA
v_gene: TRBV19
j_gene: TRBJ1-5
CDR3nt: TGTGCCAGTAGTATTATTGGGACAGGGAATCAGCCCCAGCATTTT
CDR3aa: CASSIIGTGNQPQHF

d_gene: NA
abundance: NA
v_gene: TRBV7-9
j_gene: TRBJ2-3
CDR3nt: TGTGCCAGCAGCTCTTTGGGGTCTTATATATTAGATACGCAGTATTTT
CDR3aa: CASSSLGSYILDTQYF

d_gene: NA
abundance: NA
v_gene: TRBV5-1
j_gene: TRBJ1-3
CDR3nt: TGCGCCAGCAGCCCAGGAGTCTCTGGAAACACCATATATTTT
CDR3aa: CASSPGVSGNTIYF